These 29 T cell receptor beta chains share one sample of origin, sequenced in a study of cytomegalovirus exposure and HLA in healthy donors. The PCR contained 60 Vbeta and 13 Jbeta primers. The repertoire was sequenced with immunoSEQ multiplex PCR; TCRdb's copy has only in-frame clones and lacks some. Of fewer than 250,000 clones listed, roughly 80% were seen once; the top ten hold 2.9%. The sequenced sample consisted of PBMCs. The origin of the receptors is a man under 40 in good health and CMV-seronegative.

The CDR3 here is CASSPGLAGYGELFF. The CDR3 region has the DNA TGTGCCAGCAGCCCCGGACTAGCGGGGTACGGGGAGCTGTTTTTT. The rearrangement joins TRBV5-4 to TRBJ2-2; TRBD2 matches 12 bases. The CDR3 extends over 15 amino acids. With V trimmed by 4 bases and J by 7 bases, 5 bases remained unmatched. Germline V lookup: CDR1 SGHNT, CDR2 YYREEE (reference sequence).

The chain is built from TRBV5-6 and TRBJ2-3; 8 bases match TRBD1. In germline, CDR1 is SGHDT, CDR2 YYEEEE. The CDR3 totals 15 residues. The junction had 7 bases not matched to a gene; V was cut back by 4 bases and J by 3 bases. The CDR3 DNA sequence: TGTGCCAGCAGCGGTGGACAGGGAGTTACAGATACGCAGTATTTT. This encodes CASSGGQGVTDTQYF.

This clone was observed once. V gene TRBV5-1 combines with J gene TRBJ1-4; D ambiguous. From germline, CDR1 is SGHRS and CDR2 YFSETQ. The CDR3 has 15 amino acids. With 1 base removed from V and 0 bases from J, the gap between germline ends came to 7 bases. The CDR3 is CASSLFRATNEKLFF. CDR3 DNA: TGCGCCAGCAGCTTGTTTCGGGCAACTAATGAAAAACTGTTTTTT.

CDR3 sequence (DNA): TGCGCCAGCCAGCGGGGGTTGGACACCGGGGAGCTGTTTTTT. It is translated as CASQRGLDTGELFF. The chain uses TRBV5-1 and TRBJ2-2; 8 nucleotides match TRBD2. CDR1 SGHRS and CDR2 YFSETQ come from the germline V gene. V shed 7 bases and J 3 bases; nucleotides not matched to a gene: 5. The CDR3 consists of 14 residues.

V usage is TRBV28 and J usage is TRBJ2-7; 8 bases are a match to TRBD1. Germline values: CDR1 MDHEN, CDR2 SYDVKM. Germline trimming cut 6 bases from V and 4 bases from J; bases unmatched to any gene: 17. The CDR3 has 17 amino acids. As DNA, the CDR3 is TGTGCCAGCAGCTTCGGGGGAGGACAGGGCTTTTTTTACGAGCAGTACTTC. Its protein product is CASSFGGGQGFFYEQYF.

The chain combines TRBV4-1 with TRBJ2-3; D is ambiguous. Trimming cost V 0 bases and J 8 bases, with 6 bases left between them. Germline CDR1 MGHRA, CDR2 YSYEKL. This CDR3 comprises 12 residues. Here the CDR3 DNA reads TGCGCCAGCAGCCAAGAGACGGGTACGCAGTATTTT. It translates to CASSQETGTQYF.

The CDR3, as DNA: TGTGCCAGCAGCTTAGGTGCCAGAACCTACGAGCAGTACTTC. Its translation is CASSLGARTYEQYF. The chain combines TRBV11-2 with TRBJ2-7; D call uncertain. The germline V gene encodes CDR1 SGHAT and CDR2 FQNNGV. Trimming stripped 1 base from V and 2 bases from J, with 9 bases between. The CDR3 is 14 residues long.

CDR3 bases: TGTGCCAGCAGCCCCCCGACAGGGGGGAGCACCGGGGAGCTGTTTTTT. It yields the protein CASSPPTGGSTGELFF. The chain couples TRBV7-9 to TRBJ2-2; TRBD1 aligns across 9 bases. The CDR3 runs to 16 residues. Germline V gives CDR1 SEHNR, CDR2 FQNEAQ (reference sequence). Trimming at V came to 5 bases and at J to 4 bases, leaving 8 bases not matched to a gene.

The V call is TRBV4-1, the J call TRBJ2-7, with 7 bases identical to TRBD1. V shed 3 bases, J shed 5 bases, and the junction held 7 bases outside the gene matches. Germline loops: CDR1 MGHRA, CDR2 YSYEKL. The CDR3 covers 14 residues. The CDR3 DNA is TGCGCCAGCAGCCAGACAGGGAACTGGCACGAGCAGTACTTC. As protein: CASSQTGNWHEQYF.

J is TRBJ2-3 and V is TRBV2; 14 bases line up with TRBD2. Germline CDR1 reads SNHLY; CDR2 reads FYNNEI. Trimming took 4 bases from V and 1 from J; bases not matched to a gene: 13. This CDR3 has 20 residues. The CDR3 coding sequence is TGTGCCAGCAGTGGCTCACCGGGACTAGCGGGGGTATTACGCACAGATACGCAGTATTTT. It specifies CASSGSPGLAGVLRTDTQYF.

This clone has just one count. The rearrangement uses TRBV28 and TRBJ1-5; 12 bases match TRBD1. V lost 5 bases to trimming and J lost 6 bases; unmatched junction nucleotides: 5. CDR1 is MDHEN and CDR2 is SYDVKM in the germline V gene. This CDR3 spans 15 amino acids. In nucleotides, the CDR3 is TGTGCCAGCAGTCCGGGACAGGGGGCCGGTCAGCCCCAGCATTTT. Its protein is CASSPGQGAGQPQHF.

The chain combines TRBV5-5 with TRBJ1-1; TRBD1 might be the D (6 bases). The CDR3 extends over 15 amino acids. Trimming removed 4 bases at V and 4 bases at J, with 17 bases between. CDR1 SGHKS and CDR2 YYEKEE come from the germline V gene (reference sequence). CDR3 sequence (DNA): TGTGCCAGCAGCCCCGTGAGGGGGGAGGGCACTGAAGCTTTCTTT. It encodes CASSPVRGEGTEAFF.

The chain couples TRBV6-6 to TRBJ1-2; possible D gene TRBD1, 5 bases. This CDR3 is 13 amino acids long. CDR1 and CDR2 from the germline V gene are MNHNY and SVGAGI (reference sequence). V was trimmed by 4 bases and J by 7 bases, leaving 13 bases between them. CDR3 bases: TGTGCCAGCAGTTTTACAGGCGTCATTGGCTACACCTTC. Translated, it gives CASSFTGVIGYTF.

The table lists this clone with a few counts. V is TRBV7-2 and J is TRBJ1-1, with a weak D call TRBD1 (5 bases). V was shortened by 4 bases and J by 6 bases, with 15 bases between the two germline ends. The length of the CDR3 is 14 residues. Germline-derived CDR1 and CDR2 are SGHTA and FQGNSA. The CDR3 is CASSYQGLLSEAFF. CDR3 in DNA: TGTGCCAGCAGCTACCAGGGTCTCCTCTCTGAAGCTTTCTTT.

The CDR3 DNA sequence: TGTGCCAGCAGAGTACTAGCGGGGGGCCTCACAGATACGCAGTATTTT. This gives the protein CASRVLAGGLTDTQYF. J is TRBJ2-3 and V is TRBV7-2, with TRBD2 matching over 12 bases. The CDR3 is 16 amino acids. Per germline, CDR1 SGHTA and CDR2 FQGNSA. V lost 6 bases to trimming and J lost 2 bases; unmatched junction nucleotides: 6. The variable domain in full, completed from reference TRBV7-2 and TRBJ2-3, reads GAGVSQSPSNKVTEKGKDVELRCDPISGHTALYWYRQSLGQGLEFLIYFQGNSAPDKSGLPSDRFSAERTGGSVSTLTIQRTQQEDSAVYLCASRVLAGGLTDTQYFGPGTRLTVL.

The J gene is TRBJ2-7, the V gene TRBV7-8, with D uncertain. Trimming took off 4 bases at V and 4 bases at J, with 14 bases between the two ends. The CDR3 is made up of 14 amino acids. The germline V gene encodes CDR1 SGHVS and CDR2 FQNEAQ. In nucleotides, the CDR3 is TGTGCCAGCAGCTCACCTTTAGAACAGTACGAGCAGTACTTC. This translates into CASSSPLEQYEQYF.

The chain has TRBV27 and TRBJ2-2; D gene uncertain. Germline lookup yields CDR1 MNHEY and CDR2 SMNVEV (reference sequence). Trimming pared 3 bases from V and 6 bases from J, leaving 8 bases between. The CDR3 extends over 13 amino acids. CDR3 DNA: TGTGCCAGCAGTTTGAGGTCTCCCGGGGAGCTGTTTTTT. Residues: CASSLRSPGELFF.

J is TRBJ2-5 and V is TRBV9, with D tentatively TRBD2 (6 bases). The CDR3 consists of 14 residues. The germline gives CDR1 SGDLS, CDR2 YYNGEE. Trimming stripped 4 bases from V and 2 bases from J, with 12 bases between. In nucleotides, the CDR3 is TGTGCCAGCAGCCCCTGGGACTCTCAAGAGACCCAGTACTTC. This codes for CASSPWDSQETQYF.

The chain is built from TRBV7-2 and TRBJ2-1; 13 bases match TRBD2. In germline, CDR1 is SGHTA, CDR2 FQGNSA. The length of the CDR3 is 17 residues. V lost 5 bases to trimming and J lost 5 bases; unmatched junction nucleotides: 9. The CDR3 loop is CASSEPGLAGWNNEQFF. CDR3 nucleotides: TGTGCCAGCAGCGAACCGGGACTAGCGGGGTGGAACAATGAGCAGTTCTTC.

The genes are TRBV29-1 and TRBJ2-7; 8 bases match TRBD2. The J segment lost 2 bases and the V segment lost 3 bases, leaving 3 bases of the junction unmatched. The CDR3 has 13 amino acids. Germline values: CDR1 SQVTM, CDR2 ANQGSEA. The CDR3 region is CSVDGGGTYEQYF. CDR3 DNA: TGCAGCGTTGATGGCGGGGGGACCTACGAGCAGTACTTC.

CDR3 sequence: CASRTFDRGHRYTF. The CDR3 region has the DNA TGTGCCAGCAGAACTTTCGACAGGGGGCATAGATACACCTTC. This chain links TRBV11-2 with TRBJ1-2; TRBD1 matches at 10 bases. Germline assignment: CDR1 SGHAT and CDR2 FQNNGV. V was pared by 6 bases and J by 11 bases, with 12 bases of the junction left unmatched. This CDR3 contains 14 residues.

This clone was picked up a small number of times. V and J are TRBV11-3 and TRBJ1-1; D might be TRBD1 (5 bases). The CDR3 sequence is 13 residues long. The V end was cut by 5 bases, the J end by 1 base, with 8 bases between. CDR1 and CDR2 from the germline V gene are SGHNT and YENEEA. The CDR3 sequence: CASSNQGNTEAFF. Here the CDR3 DNA reads TGTGCCAGCAGCAACCAGGGGAACACTGAAGCTTTCTTT.

This clone appeared once. V is TRBV27 and J is TRBJ1-5; 7 nucleotides align to TRBD1. Germline V gives CDR1 MNHEY, CDR2 SMNVEV (reference sequence). The CDR3 runs to 14 residues. Trimming took 2 bases from V and 2 from J; bases not matched to a gene: 0. In DNA, the CDR3 is TGTGCCAGCAGTTTAGGGACAGGCAATCAGCCCCAGCATTTT. It specifies CASSLGTGNQPQHF.

The V call is TRBV7-9, the J call TRBJ2-7, with a tentative D call TRBD1 (5 bases). The CDR3 has 13 amino acids. Trimming shortened V by 5 bases and J by 0 bases, and 8 bases separated the two germline ends. Germline CDR1 SEHNR, CDR2 FQNEAQ (reference sequence). In nucleotides, the CDR3 is TGTGCCAGCAGCGGACAAACCTCCTACGAGCAGTACTTC. It specifies CASSGQTSYEQYF.

CDR3 residues: CASSLQGFSGELFF. Written as DNA, the CDR3 is TGTGCCAGCAGTTTACAGGGGTTCTCCGGGGAGCTGTTTTTT. The rearrangement uses TRBV7-8 and TRBJ2-2, with TRBD1 matching over 7 bases. The germline gives CDR1 SGHVS, CDR2 FQNEAQ. V lost 6 bases and J lost 6; bases outside the gene matches: 7. This CDR3 is 14 amino acids long.

This clone was counted between two and nine times. The chain has TRBV27 and TRBJ1-5; D uncertain. CDR3 size: 13 residues. Per germline, CDR1 MNHEY and CDR2 SMNVEV (reference sequence). The V end was cut by 6 bases, the J end by 5 bases, with 11 bases between. The CDR3 sequence: CASSPFVYQPQHF. The CDR3 DNA reads TGTGCCAGCAGCCCCTTCGTCTATCAGCCCCAGCATTTT.

V gene TRBV14 combines with J gene TRBJ2-2; the match to TRBD2 covers 14 bases. V dropped 2 bases and J dropped 3; count of bases not matched to a gene: 2. The CDR3 spans 17 residues. The germline V gene has CDR1 SGHDN and CDR2 FVKESK. The CDR3 nucleotides are TGTGCCAGCAGCCAACCGGGACTAGCGGGGGACACCGGGGAGCTGTTTTTT. As protein: CASSQPGLAGDTGELFF.

The gene calls are TRBV7-2 and TRBJ2-3, with TRBD2 matching over 10 bases. V was pared by 3 bases and J by 3 bases, with 6 bases of the junction left unmatched. Germline V CDR1 and CDR2: SGHTA, FQGNSA. This CDR3 region has 16 residues. CDR3 loop: CASSFPLAGGTDTQYF. The CDR3 DNA sequence: TGTGCCAGCAGCTTCCCCTTAGCGGGGGGAACAGATACGCAGTATTTT.

The chain carries TRBV11-2 and TRBJ2-5, with 14 bases that match TRBD2. CDR1 SGHAT and CDR2 FQNNGV come from the germline V gene. This CDR3 is built from 18 residues. V lost 1 base, J lost 4 bases, and 8 bases stayed unmatched. The CDR3 spells CASSLGVLTSGGAETQYF. The CDR3 coding sequence is TGTGCCAGCAGCTTAGGTGTTCTGACTAGCGGGGGGGCAGAGACCCAGTACTTC.